Shown below are 26 T cell receptor beta chains from a single sample sequenced in a study of shared clonotypes between healthy human individuals. Using immunoSEQ multiplex PCR, the repertoire was profiled, and TCRdb retains in-frame clones only, with some absent. Of some 1.4 million clones detected, more than 95% appear once; the ten largest clones hold more than 0.9%. The sequenced sample was naive CD4+ T cells sorted from blood. This sample's subset: CD45RA+ positively selected. The receptors derive from a young man in good health.

J is TRBJ2-7 and V is TRBV10-2; possible D gene TRBD2, 7 bases. V gave up 8 bases and J gave up 0 bases, with 17 bases separating them. The germline V gene has CDR1 WSHSY and CDR2 SAAADI. CDR3 length: 15 residues. The CDR3 loop is CASQLRGGRSYEQYF. The DNA for the CDR3 is TGCGCCAGCCAACTTAGGGGGGGCCGCTCCTACGAGCAGTACTTC.

The chain carries TRBV2 and TRBJ2-7; either TRBD1 or TRBD2 may fit D (5 bases each). The CDR3 extends over 13 amino acids. The V gene lost 5 bases and the J gene lost 6 bases, with 14 bases spanning the gap. The germline V gene encodes CDR1 SNHLY and CDR2 FYNNEI. CDR3 coding DNA: TGTGCCAGCAGTAGGGGTGTAGCGTCCGAGCAGTACTTC. This encodes CASSRGVASEQYF.

Comment on this clone: The sample carries other DNA sequences with the same CDR3. V gene TRBV5-4 combines with J gene TRBJ2-1; weak D call: TRBD2 (7 bases). Trimming cost V 0 bases and J 2 bases, with 9 bases left between them. CDR3 length: 15 residues. In germline, CDR1 is SGHNT, CDR2 YYREEE (reference sequence). In nucleotides, the CDR3 is TGTGCCAGCAGCTTGGGCGGGGGCGCCTACAATGAGCAGTTCTTC. Its translation is CASSLGGGAYNEQFF.

This clone was seen only once. The V gene is TRBV5-1, the J gene TRBJ2-3; 12 bases are a match to TRBD2. The V gene's germline CDR1 is SGHRS and CDR2 YFSETQ. V gave up 0 bases and J gave up 3 bases; unmatched junction bases: 8. There are 18 residues in the CDR3. The CDR3 region has the DNA TGCGCCAGCAGCTTGGTAGCGCTAGCGGGAGGGCGGACAGATACGCAGTATTTT. As protein: CASSLVALAGGRTDTQYF.

In regard to this clone: Germline and junction disagree at one end, which may indicate a read error. J is TRBJ2-7 and V is TRBV7-9; the D is unclear. CDR3 length: 13 residues. In germline, CDR1 is SEHNR, CDR2 FQNEAQ (reference sequence). This chain's CDR3 is CASSFRQTERPHF. The CDR3 DNA sequence: TGTGCCAGCAGCTTTCGTCAGACCGAGAGGCCTCACTTC.

The genes are TRBV15 and TRBJ2-1; TRBD1 or TRBD2 may be the D gene (5 bases each). V was shortened by 4 bases and J by 2 bases, with 15 bases between the two germline ends. Germline V lookup: CDR1 LNHNV, CDR2 YYDKDF (reference sequence). The CDR3 contains 16 residues. This CDR3 reads CATSNRRGGPYNEQFF. DNA of the CDR3: TGTGCCACCAGCAACAGACGTGGGGGACCCTACAATGAGCAGTTCTTC.

The chain employs TRBV5-1 and TRBJ2-5; 12 bases agree with TRBD1. Unmatched junction bases numbered 1, after V lost 0 bases and J lost 4 bases. This CDR3 comprises 15 residues. Germline CDR1 SGHRS, CDR2 YFSETQ. The CDR3 region is CASSLGGQGAETQYF. CDR3 coding DNA: TGCGCCAGCAGCTTGGGGGGACAGGGGGCAGAGACCCAGTACTTC. Supplemented by reference TRBV5-1 and TRBJ2-5, the full variable domain reads KAGVTQTPRYLIKTRGQQVTLSCSPISGHRSVSWYQQTPGQGLQFLFEYFSETQRNKGNFPGRFSGRQFSNSRSEMNVSTLELGDSALYLCASSLGGQGAETQYFGPGTRLLVL.

The chain is built from TRBV11-3 and TRBJ2-1; D is perhaps TRBD2 (5 bases). Germline values: CDR1 SGHNT, CDR2 YENEEA. The CDR3 is 15 residues long. V lost 1 base, J lost 2 bases, and 9 bases lay in between. The CDR3 region is CASSLVANTYNEQFF. CDR3 in DNA: TGTGCCAGCAGCTTAGTAGCGAATACCTACAATGAGCAGTTCTTC.

The rearrangement links TRBV2 to TRBJ2-3; 10 bases align to TRBD2. From germline, CDR1 is SNHLY and CDR2 FYNNEI. V trimming: 6 bases; J trimming: 0 bases; junction bases outside the gene matches: 6. The CDR3 consists of 16 residues. The DNA of the CDR3 is TGTGCCAGCAGACTTAGGACTAGCGGAAGCACAGATACGCAGTATTTT. Translation: CASRLRTSGSTDTQYF.

The CDR3, as DNA: TGCGCCAGCAGCCAAGATAGGGTAGCGGGAGTGTACGAGCAGTACTTC. Protein sequence: CASSQDRVAGVYEQYF. The genes are TRBV4-1 and TRBJ2-7; 9 positions match TRBD2. The CDR3 totals 16 residues. Germline loops: CDR1 MGHRA, CDR2 YSYEKL. Unmatched junction bases numbered 7, after V lost 0 bases and J lost 4 bases.

As regards this clone: At the DNA level, this CDR3 is encoded by other sequences in the same sample as well. The CDR3 DNA sequence: TGCGCCAGCAGCTTGGGGGGTTCCAATGAGCAGTTCTTC. It encodes CASSLGGSNEQFF. V gene TRBV5-1 combines with J gene TRBJ2-1; D not certain. Germline CDR1 reads SGHRS; CDR2 reads YFSETQ. Trimming pared 0 bases from V and 6 bases from J, leaving 7 bases between. This CDR3 is built from 13 residues.

This chain links TRBV2 with TRBJ2-7, with 7 bases lining up with TRBD2. The CDR3 spans 14 residues. CDR1 and CDR2 from the germline V gene are SNHLY and FYNNEI. V lost 7 bases, J lost 0 bases, and 6 bases stayed unmatched. The CDR3 DNA reads as TGTGCCAGCAAGGGAGGGAGGGCCTCCTACGAGCAGTACTTC. It codes for CASKGGRASYEQYF.

This chain connects TRBV2 to TRBJ2-7, with 10 bases identical to TRBD2. V trimming: 4 bases; J trimming: 7 bases; junction bases outside the gene matches: 10. The CDR3 is made up of 15 amino acids. Germline loops: CDR1 SNHLY, CDR2 FYNNEI. The CDR3 DNA reads TGTGCCAGCAGTGCAGGCGGTCTAGCGGGAGAAGAGCAGTACTTC. Protein product: CASSAGGLAGEEQYF.

The chain uses TRBV19 and TRBJ2-7; 9 bases agree with TRBD2. Germline V CDR1 and CDR2: LNHDA, SQIVND (reference sequence). CDR3 length: 17 residues. V shed 10 bases and J 3 bases; nucleotides not matched to a gene: 19. The CDR3 loop is CATSQGLARGVGYEQYF. The CDR3 DNA reads as TGTGCCACTAGCCAGGGACTAGCTCGGGGCGTGGGCTACGAGCAGTACTTC.

Many counts were recorded for this clone. The rearrangement links TRBV6-6 to TRBJ1-2, with 9 bases identical to TRBD1. The CDR3 sequence is 15 residues long. The germline V gene encodes CDR1 MNHNY and CDR2 SVGAGI (reference sequence). V lost 6 bases and J lost 2; bases outside the gene matches: 7. The chain's CDR3 is CASRDRGIENYGYTF. The DNA for the CDR3 is TGTGCCAGCAGGGACAGGGGAATAGAGAACTATGGCTACACCTTC.

The chain has TRBV18 and TRBJ2-1; D remains unclear. The V end was cut by 3 bases, the J end by 2 bases, with 14 bases between. This CDR3 is 16 amino acids long. From germline, CDR1 is KGHSH and CDR2 LQKENI. CDR3 nucleotides: TGTGCCAGCTCACCGGCCCCGCTGCGCCCCTACAATGAGCAGTTCTTC. Translated, it gives CASSPAPLRPYNEQFF.

This chain uses TRBV5-8 with TRBJ2-1; D gene ambiguous. The ends were cut back, 1 base at V and 0 bases at J, with 11 bases in the middle. The germline gives CDR1 SGHTS, CDR2 YDEGEE. This CDR3 contains 16 residues. This CDR3 is CASSLRTQSSYNEQFF. Written as DNA, the CDR3 is TGTGCCAGCAGCTTGAGAACCCAAAGCTCCTACAATGAGCAGTTCTTC.

This chain connects TRBV7-2 to TRBJ2-1; perhaps D is TRBD1 or TRBD2 (5 bases each). Trimming shortened V by 8 bases and J by 4 bases, and 6 bases separated the two germline ends. The germline CDR1 and CDR2 sequences are SGHTA and FQGNSA. CDR3 length: 11 residues. CDR3 nucleotide sequence: TGTGCCAGCGGGACGTACAATGAGCAGTTCTTC. Residues: CASGTYNEQFF.

The V call is TRBV28, the J call TRBJ1-1, with a weak D call TRBD1 (5 bases). CDR1 is MDHEN, CDR2 SYDVKM, per germline. The CDR3 covers 13 residues. Trimming cost V 4 bases and J 10 bases, with 16 bases left between them. CDR3 sequence: CASSWGGNMGAFF. The CDR3 bases are TGTGCCAGCAGTTGGGGGGGGAATATGGGAGCTTTCTTT.

This clone was seen once. Other DNA sequences from this sample encode an identical CDR3 as well. V gene TRBV28 combines with J gene TRBJ2-1, with D possibly TRBD1 on 7 matching bases. Per the germline V gene, CDR1 is MDHEN and CDR2 is SYDVKM. The CDR3 length is 15 residues. The V end lost 6 bases, the J end lost 7 bases, and 19 bases lay between the germline ends. CDR3 nucleotides: TGTGCCAGCAGCTCCCCCGGGCAGGGGGGAAATGAGCAGTTCTTC. It encodes CASSSPGQGGNEQFF.

This clone came up once. The chain recombines TRBV11-3 with TRBJ2-3; 7 bases agree with TRBD2. The CDR3 consists of 14 residues. The trim removed 5 bases at V and 5 bases at J, leaving 7 bases unmatched. CDR1 is SGHNT, CDR2 YENEEA, per germline. CDR3 loop: CASSQAGNRDTQYF. The CDR3 DNA sequence: TGTGCCAGCAGCCAAGCGGGGAATCGAGATACGCAGTATTTT. Complete variable domain (other parts from reference TRBV11-3 and TRBJ2-3): EAGVVQSPRYKIIEKKQPVAFWCNPISGHNTLYWYLQNLGQGPELLIRYENEEAVDDSQLPKDRFSAERLKGVDSTLKIQPAELGDSAVYLCASSQAGNRDTQYFGPGTRLTVL.

The rearrangement uses TRBV10-2 and TRBJ2-4, with 10 bases fitting TRBD2. Germline CDR1 is WSHSY and CDR2 is SAAADI. The trim removed 9 bases at V and 9 bases at J, leaving 14 bases unmatched. The CDR3 is 15 amino acids. In nucleotides, the CDR3 is TGCGCCAGTCGAGACCCAAGCGGGAGGGCAGGCATTCAGTACTTC. This gives the protein CASRDPSGRAGIQYF.

This chain connects TRBV28 to TRBJ2-1; the match to TRBD2 covers 8 bases. The CDR3 consists of 15 residues. The germline V gene has CDR1 MDHEN and CDR2 SYDVKM. Trimming cost V 7 bases and J 4 bases; bases outside gene matches: 9. The CDR3 region is CASTAGAGAYNEQFF. CDR3 DNA sequence: TGTGCCAGCACTGCGGGAGCGGGGGCTTACAATGAGCAGTTCTTC.

The chain carries TRBV18 and TRBJ1-5; tentatively, D is TRBD1 (5 bases). The CDR3 sequence is 17 residues long. The V end lost 3 bases, the J end lost 0 bases, and 15 bases lay between the germline ends. Germline CDR1 and CDR2: KGHSH and LQKENI. CDR3 DNA: TGTGCCAGCTCACCCCGGGACGGTCAAACTAGCAATCAGCCCCAGCATTTT. Its translation: CASSPRDGQTSNQPQHF.

The rearrangement joins TRBV18 to TRBJ2-1; 10 positions agree with TRBD2. The ends lost 2 bases at V and 7 bases at J; junction bases unmatched: 5. The CDR3 spans 15 residues. CDR1 and CDR2 from the germline V gene are KGHSH and LQKENI. The CDR3 region is CASSPSSGRKNEQFF. As DNA, the CDR3 is TGTGCCAGCTCACCATCTAGCGGGAGAAAGAATGAGCAGTTCTTC.

J is TRBJ2-6 and V is TRBV28; D is undetermined. This CDR3 spans 14 amino acids. Deletions cut 2 bases from V and 13 bases from J, with 15 bases between. CDR1 and CDR2 from the germline V gene are MDHEN and SYDVKM. CDR3 loop: CASSLPSSGRVLTF. CDR3 nucleotides: TGTGCCAGCAGTTTACCCTCCTCCGGGCGAGTCCTGACTTTC. Full variable domain (missing parts from reference TRBV28 and TRBJ2-6): DVKVTQSSRYLVKRTGEKVFLECVQDMDHENMFWYRQDPGLGLRLIYFSYDVKMKEKGDIPEGYSVSREKKERFSLILESASTNQTSMYLCASSLPSSGRVLTFGAGSRLTVL.